These T cell receptor beta chains were read from a single sample in a study of OX40 agonist ivuxolimab in advanced cancers. Measured with immunoSEQ multiplex PCR; TCRdb has only the in-frame clones, and not every one. The sample comprises 60,000 to 80,000 clones, 80% to 90% of which are singletons, and 1.5% to 2% rests with the top ten. The input for sequencing was CD4+ or CD8+ T cells sorted from blood, taken in a trial of the OX40 agonist ivuxolimab. The receptors derive from an adult with an advanced solid tumor such as melanoma, head and neck, liver or kidney cancer. Each CDR3 is given with its conserved first and last residue. Fields, in order: J gene, CDR3 length, clone size, D gene, V gene, CDR3 DNA, CDR3 protein. The D gene is left open where the match is weak. Size values are once, few and many counts, or a class for expanded clones, and some rows have none.

>TRBJ2-7|14|-|-|TRBV7-9
TGTGCCAGCACCCCCCTAGGGTGGGTCTACGAGCAGTACTTC
CASTPLGWVYEQYF
>TRBJ1-2|14|-|TRBD1|TRBV28
TGTGCCAGCACAACCGGGACAGGGGACTATGGCTACACCTTC
CASTTGTGDYGYTF
>TRBJ1-4|17|-|-|TRBV21-1
TGTGCCAGCAGCAAAGATAGGCTGGGTCGATGCCTTCTTAAACTGTTTTTT
CASSKDRLGRCLLKLFF
>TRBJ2-3|16|-|TRBD1|TRBV6-1
TGTGCCAGCAGTGCAACGGGACAGTTAGGCACAGATACGCAGTATTTT
CASSATGQLGTDTQYF
>TRBJ1-4|14|-|-|TRBV5-4
TGTGCCAGCAGCTCCATACCAACTAATGAAAAACTGTTTTTT
CASSSIPTNEKLFF
>TRBJ2-1|16|-|TRBD2|TRBV9
TGTGCCAGCAGCGTAGCTGGGACTAGCGAATACAATGAGCAGTTCTTC
CASSVAGTSEYNEQFF
>TRBJ1-1|14|-|-|TRBV7-2
TGTGCCAGCAGCTTAGAGGGACACAGAACTGAAGCTTTCTTT
CASSLEGHRTEAFF
>TRBJ1-1|15|-|-|TRBV2
TGTGCCAGCAGGCCCCTCGCCGTTAAGAACACTGAAGCTTTCTTT
CASRPLAVKNTEAFF
>TRBJ2-4|18|-|TRBD1|TRBV10-3
TGTGCCATCAGTGAGTCGAAGCCGGGACAGGGTGCCAAAAACATTCAGTACTTC
CAISESKPGQGAKNIQYF
>TRBJ1-2|14|few|TRBD1|TRBV19
TGTGCCAGTAGTACGGGACAGGGTGACTATGGCTACACCTTC
CASSTGQGDYGYTF
>TRBJ2-5|14|-|-|TRBV7-2
TGTGCCAGCAGCACGTCTGGGGCAGGAGAGACCCAGTACTTC
CASSTSGAGETQYF
>TRBJ2-3|17|-|TRBD2|TRBV9
TGTGCCAGCAGCCCCCGGACTAGCGGGTGGGACAGGGATACGCAGTATTTT
CASSPRTSGWDRDTQYF
>TRBJ2-7|11|-|-|TRBV27
TGTGCCAGCGCTGAATTCGACGAGCAGTACTTC
CASAEFDEQYF
>TRBJ1-4|14|many|-|TRBV7-9
TGTGCCAGCACCATACAAGCAACTAATGAAAAACTGTTTTTT
CASTIQATNEKLFF
>TRBJ2-1|16|-|-|TRBV7-6
TGTGCCAGCACCCTACAGGCGTCTAGCTCCTACAATGAGCAGTTCTTC
CASTLQASSSYNEQFF
>TRBJ2-7|13|-|TRBD2|TRBV19
TGTGCCACCACGCGGGGGACCGACTACGAGCAGTACTTC
CATTRGTDYEQYF
>TRBJ2-3|15|few|TRBD2|TRBV29-1
TGCAGCGTTGAAGAGGGTGGGGGGGGCACAGATACGCAGTATTTT
CSVEEGGGGTDTQYF
>TRBJ1-1|14|few|TRBD1|TRBV27
TGTGCCAGCAGCCGACAGGGGTTGAACACTGAAGCTTTCTTT
CASSRQGLNTEAFF
>TRBJ2-3|18|few|TRBD2|TRBV10-3
TGTGCCATCAGTGACCGACTAGCGGAAAAAAAGGGCACAGATACGCAGTATTTT
CAISDRLAEKKGTDTQYF
>TRBJ2-2|14|-|TRBD2|TRBV10-1
TGCGCCAGCAGTGACCCGGGGGGCACCGGGGAGCTGTTTTTT
CASSDPGGTGELFF
>TRBJ2-7|15|-|-|TRBV7-2
TGTGCCAGCCGAACCGCCCGGGGGGCACGCTACGAGCAGTACTTC
CASRTARGARYEQYF
>TRBJ2-7|14|-|TRBD1|TRBV5-1
TGCGCCAGCAGCCTCCAGGGACAGACGGGCGAGCAGTACTTC
CASSLQGQTGEQYF
>TRBJ2-2|13|-|-|TRBV6-1
TGTGCCAGCAGTGGACAGGCCACCGGGGAGCTGTTTTTT
CASSGQATGELFF
>TRBJ2-2|18|once|-|TRBV5-1
TGCGCCAGCAGCTTGTTCAGGGGAGCGGAGCCGAACACCGGGGAGCTGTTTTTT
CASSLFRGAEPNTGELFF
>TRBJ1-3|16|once|-|TRBV7-8
TGTGCCAGCAGCTTAGCGCTCAGGGCTGCTGGAAACACCATATATTTT
CASSLALRAAGNTIYF
>TRBJ2-7|14|-|TRBD1|TRBV18
TGTGCCAGCTCACCGGGACAGGGCTTGTACGAGCAGTACTTC
CASSPGQGLYEQYF
>TRBJ2-6|13|once|-|TRBV11-2
TGTGCCAGCAGCTTAGAGGGGGCCAACGTCCTGACTTTC
CASSLEGANVLTF
>TRBJ1-1|12|-|-|TRBV28
TGTGCCAGCAGTTTGTTGGACACTGAAGCTTTCTTT
CASSLLDTEAFF
>TRBJ1-4|14|-|TRBD1|TRBV19
TGTGCCAGTAGAGGGACAGGGTTTAATGAAAAACTGTTTTTT
CASRGTGFNEKLFF
>TRBJ2-7|17|once|TRBD2|TRBV28
TGTGCCAGCAGTCTCCCCCTGGGTAGCGGGAGCTCCTACGAGCAGTACTTC
CASSLPLGSGSSYEQYF
>TRBJ1-5|14|few|-|TRBV19
TGTGCCAGTAGTATCCGAGGTTACAATCAGCCCCAGCATTTT
CASSIRGYNQPQHF
>TRBJ1-3|15|-|TRBD1|TRBV9
TGTGCCAGCAGCGTAGCTACAGGGGGCGGAAACACCATATATTTT
CASSVATGGGNTIYF
>TRBJ2-2|15|-|-|TRBV9
TGTGCCAGCAGCGTTCAAGGGATGAACACCGGGGAGCTGTTTTTT
CASSVQGMNTGELFF
>TRBJ2-1|15|-|-|TRBV5-5
TGTGCCAGCAGCTTGTATCGAGGCTCCTACAATGAGCAGTTCTTC
CASSLYRGSYNEQFF
>TRBJ2-5|13|-|-|TRBV5-6
TGTGCCAGCAGCTTGGTTAGGGGAGAGACCCAGTACTTC
CASSLVRGETQYF
>TRBJ2-5|15|-|-|TRBV5-4
TGTGCCAGCAGATCAGCCGGGACCCAACAAGAGACCCAGTACTTC
CASRSAGTQQETQYF
>TRBJ2-7|14|once|-|TRBV5-3
TGTGCCAGAAGCCGGTCCCAGCGTCTACACGAGCAGTACTTC
CARSRSQRLHEQYF
>TRBJ1-1|15|once|-|TRBV4-2
TGTGCCAGCAGCCAAGATCGGGGGTTGAACACTGAAGCTTTCTTT
CASSQDRGLNTEAFF
>TRBJ1-4|12|-|-|TRBV29-1
TGCAGCGCCGGGGACTTTAATGAAAAACTGTTTTTT
CSAGDFNEKLFF
>TRBJ1-2|14|-|-|TRBV7-9
TGTGCCAGCAGTCACCCAGACATCAACTATGGCTACACCTTC
CASSHPDINYGYTF
>TRBJ2-5|17|-|-|TRBV7-9
TGTGCCAGCAGCTTCCCCAGAAGGGCAGGGGGAGGAGAGACCCAGTACTTC
CASSFPRRAGGGETQYF
>TRBJ2-7|14|-|-|TRBV28
TGTGCCAGCAGGACAGGCGGGAGTGCCAACGAGCAGTACTTC
CASRTGGSANEQYF
>TRBJ2-3|13|-|-|TRBV10-3
TGTGCCATCAGTGAGGAACCACTTCTCTCGCAGTATTTT
CAISEEPLLSQYF
>TRBJ2-3|16|once|-|TRBV7-8
TGTGCCAGCAGCTCCACAGTGCCCATCGACACAGATACGCAGTATTTT
CASSSTVPIDTDTQYF
>TRBJ2-7|13|-|-|TRBV7-2
TGTGCCAGCAGCTTGAGCGGGTCCTACGAGCAGTACTTC
CASSLSGSYEQYF
>TRBJ2-1|13|-|-|TRBV18
TGTGCCAGCTCCTACGGGGTGTACAATGAGCAGTTCTTC
CASSYGVYNEQFF
>TRBJ2-2|13|-|-|TRBV10-3
TGTGCCATCACCACAGCGAACACCGGGGAGCTGTTTTTT
CAITTANTGELFF